This T cell receptor beta chain was obtained from a study of T cell changes during pregnancy in multiple sclerosis (dated 2019 in TCRdb). Regarding the study in general: The study examined how the T cell repertoire changed over the course of pregnancy in women with multiple sclerosis.

With regard to this clone: No cognate antigen has been identified for it. Base-call qualities are not available, and no considerably larger clone is one nucleotide away.

The library relied on the immunoSEQ multiplex PCR assay. TCRdb holds this immuneACCESS table with in-frame rearrangements only. Some clones are missing; in checked studies, unresolved V genes explain under half, and the rest has no known cause. Present in this sample are some 60,000 clones, under 95% of which were seen just once. The leading ten clones occupy 3.5% to 4.5% of the sample. The germline V gene yields MGHRA for CDR1 and YSYEKL for CDR2. From the cysteine through the phenylalanine, the CDR3 covers 17 amino acids. Left in the record is the CDR3 DNA by itself, 51 bases read in frame from the first base. At the junction V is shortened by 2 bases and J by 3 bases; bases outside the gene matches: 6.

Sequences were derived from peripheral blood, sampled after pregnancy. The sequence came from a female donor in good health, enrolled as a control in a pregnancy study. Recombination connected TRBV4-1 to TRBJ1-4; 10 nucleotides in the junction match TRBD1. The nucleotides are TGCGCCAGCAGCCAAACCCGCGGGACAGGGGCTAATGAAAAACTGTTTTTT. Translated, this gives CASSQTRGTGANEKLFF.